Following are 3 T cell receptor beta chains from one sample sequenced in a study of blood T cells in healthy people across ages. The second PCR ran roughly 6 to 11 cycles with a sample-barcoded 5' primer and J-beta primers. TCRdb re-derived calls from the 5' RACE reads in MiXCR, one entry per CDR3 protein. The sample consists of more than 1,400,000 distinct CDR3 sequences, approximately 42% of them appearing once. The specimen was blood. The receptors here all came from a woman aged 18-29 years in good health.

In this sample, this clonotype turned up a few times. The V and J genes are TRBV30 and TRBJ1-1; D is unclear. The germline V gene has CDR1 GTSNPN and CDR2 SVGIG (reference sequence). The ends were cut back, 3 bases at V and 10 bases at J, with 12 bases in the middle. The length of the CDR3 is 11 residues. The CDR3 bases are TGTGCCTGGAGCCCTCTACGCGGAGCTTTCTTT. Translation: CAWSPLRGAFF.

A few counts support this clonotype. For the CDR3, the DNA is TGTGCCACCAGCTCGTCCAGAATCAACAATCAGCCCCAGCATTTT. Its translation: CATSSSRINNQPQHF. V gene TRBV15 combines with J gene TRBJ1-5; D uncertain. V lost 5 bases and J lost 3, with 14 bases in between. There are 15 residues in the CDR3. Germline assignment: CDR1 LNHNV and CDR2 YYDKDF (reference sequence).

Turning to this clonotype: A read error is likely, as this CDR3 ends without the conserved phenylalanine or tryptophan. CDR3 sequence reads: CASRNRQGTRAKNIQYL. The CDR3 nucleotides read TGTGCCAGCAGGAATAGACAGGGTACGAGGGCCAAAAACATTCAGTACTTA. The chain carries TRBV2 and TRBJ2-4; TRBD1 matches at 7 bases. The V segment lost 6 bases and the J segment 1 base; nucleotides outside the gene matches: 12. Germline-derived CDR1 and CDR2 are SNHLY and FYNNEI. The CDR3 spans 17 residues.